This note documents a single T cell receptor (beta chain) sequence. The antigen is undetermined. The CD4+ fraction was divided into a CD45RA+ naive subset and a CD45RA-negative memory subset. This entry comes from a study of shared clonotypes between healthy human individuals. Study-wide context: In total, the donors were a couple of women and a few men aged 18 to 49. Whole-study findings and limits: Richness estimates generally favored naive over memory subsets.

TCRdb keeps only in-frame clones here, not all; method: immunoSEQ multiplex PCR. The sample has a few million clones, around 90% seen once. Germline CDR1 reads SGHRS; CDR2 reads YFSETQ. The CDR3 sequence is 14 residues long. V lost 3 bases, J lost 5 bases, and 6 bases stayed unmatched. The source material was naive CD4+ T cells sorted from blood. Noted subset: CD45RA+ positively selected. The sequence derives from a man between 18 and 29 years old in good health. This sequence joins TRBV5-1 and TRBJ2-5; 8 nucleotides align to TRBD1. The CDR3 is CASSSLQGEETQYF. CDR3 bases: TGCGCCAGCAGCTCCCTACAGGGGGAGGAGACCCAGTACTTC.